This TCR beta chain derives from a study of vaccination and CD4 T cells after COVID-19. Indicated time point: late sampling 161 to 241 days after vaccination in a few convalescent patients. Treatment denoted: roughly 11-day PBMC culture with coronavirus spike peptide pools or control peptides (ViraFEST assay). The Oncomine TCR Beta short-read assay was what sequenced the DNA obtained from cultured CD4+ T cells. MiXCR, applied by TCRdb to the PCR reads, yields one record per CDR3 protein. The sample yields approximately 24,000 distinct CDR3 sequences, approximately 28% seen once. Germline V lookup: CDR1 DFQATT, CDR2 SNEGSKA (reference sequence). CDR3 length: 11 amino acids. Deletions cut 0 bases from V and 5 bases from J, with 4 bases between. This clonotype showed up many times. What it recognizes is unknown.

The rearrangement joins TRBV20-1 to TRBJ2-5; D not certain. Sequenced material: CD4+ T cells from blood, cultured in vitro, taken about 7 months after SARS-CoV-2 vaccination. The clonotype originates from a human donor who had recovered from COVID-19. The CDR3 sequence: CSARDHETQYF. In DNA, the CDR3 is TGCAGTGCTAGAGATCACGAGACCCAGTACTTC.